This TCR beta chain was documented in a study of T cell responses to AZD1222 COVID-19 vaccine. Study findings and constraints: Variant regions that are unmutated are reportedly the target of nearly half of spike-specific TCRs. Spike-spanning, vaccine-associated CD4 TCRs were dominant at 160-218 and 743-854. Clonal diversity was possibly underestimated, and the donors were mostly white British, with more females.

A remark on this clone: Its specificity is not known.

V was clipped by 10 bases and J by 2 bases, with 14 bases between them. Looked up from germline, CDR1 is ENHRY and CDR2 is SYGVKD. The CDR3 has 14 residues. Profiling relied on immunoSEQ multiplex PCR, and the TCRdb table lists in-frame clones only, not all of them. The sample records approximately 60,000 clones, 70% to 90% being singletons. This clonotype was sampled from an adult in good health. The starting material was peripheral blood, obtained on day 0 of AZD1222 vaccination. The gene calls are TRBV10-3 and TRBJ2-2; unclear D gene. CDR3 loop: CATRGTTNTGELFF. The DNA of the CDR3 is TGTGCCACCCGAGGTACTACTAACACCGGGGAGCTGTTTTTT.